This section outlines one T cell receptor beta chain sequence together with its context. The data were obtained in a study of T cell changes during pregnancy in multiple sclerosis. Clones were read by immunoSEQ multiplex PCR, and TCRdb kept only the in-frame ones, dropping some. Of 30,000 to 45,000 clones listed, 91% are singletons. Trimming removed 7 bases at V and 1 base at J, with 5 bases between. Germline assignment: CDR1 MDHEN and CDR2 SYDVKM. The CDR3 consists of 13 residues. Sequencing used CD4+ T cells from peripheral blood mononuclear cells, obtained in the second trimester of pregnancy. This clonotype originated in a female donor in good health, enrolled as a control in a pregnancy study. This sequence joins TRBV28 and TRBJ2-6, with D unresolved. CDR3: CASTPSGANVLTF. The CDR3 DNA follows: TGTGCCAGCACCCCATCTGGGGCCAACGTCCTGACTTTC.